This TCR beta chain is from a study of cytomegalovirus exposure and HLA in healthy donors. V lost 1 base and J lost 0; bases outside the gene matches: 4. Germline V gene lookup returns CDR1 LGHNA and CDR2 YNFKEQ. The CDR3 spans 18 residues. Sequenced by immunoSEQ multiplex PCR; TCRdb stores in-frame clones only, minus some. The top ten clones hold less than 2.5% of a sample with 65,000 to 80,000 clones, about 93% of them seen once. This clone was recorded only once. The receptor was isolated from a young woman in good health and CMV-seronegative. The source material was PBMCs. The V call is TRBV4-2, the J call TRBJ2-7; TRBD2 agrees at 15 bases. The CDR3: CASSQAGLAGGSSYEQYF. The CDR3 bases are TGTGCCAGCAGCCAAGCGGGACTAGCGGGGGGTAGCTCCTACGAGCAGTACTTC.